This passage covers 19 T cell receptor beta chains from one sample sequenced in a study of shared clonotypes between healthy human individuals. Sequencing was performed with immunoSEQ multiplex PCR; in TCRdb, only in-frame clones are kept and a portion is missing. The table lists roughly 500,000 clones, approximately 82% of them singletons. The specimen was PBMCs. These receptors all stem from a woman aged 40 to 50 in good health. Some clones in this sample may be carry-over from other donors' samples.

The chain uses TRBV5-1 and TRBJ2-5, with 10 bases identical to TRBD2. CDR3 length: 16 residues. The V segment lost 4 bases and the J segment 4 bases; nucleotides outside the gene matches: 10. Looked up from germline, CDR1 is SGHRS and CDR2 is YFSETQ. DNA of the CDR3: TGCGCCAGCAGCCTAGCGGGAGTGAATTTGGCAGAGACCCAGTACTTC. Encoded protein: CASSLAGVNLAETQYF.

J is TRBJ2-7 and V is TRBV5-1; 9 bases line up with TRBD2. Unmatched junction bases numbered 15, after V lost 4 bases and J lost 1 base. CDR1 and CDR2 (germline): SGHRS, YFSETQ. The CDR3 sequence is 18 residues long. This chain's CDR3 is CASSAGYGAGLASYEQYF. CDR3 sequence (DNA): TGCGCCAGCAGCGCGGGCTACGGGGCGGGACTAGCTTCCTACGAGCAGTACTTC.

V gene TRBV7-6 combines with J gene TRBJ2-7; a weak D match, TRBD2 (5 bases). The CDR3 contains 15 residues. CDR1 is SGHVS and CDR2 is FNYEAQ in the germline V gene. The ends were cut back, 3 bases at V and 3 bases at J, with 15 bases in the middle. The CDR3 here is CASSFRAGMNYEQYF. CDR3 coding DNA: TGTGCCAGCAGCTTTAGGGCGGGCATGAACTACGAGCAGTACTTC.

The gene calls are TRBV18 and TRBJ2-3; no clear D. Per germline, CDR1 KGHSH and CDR2 LQKENI. V shed 2 bases and J shed 5 bases, with 8 bases lying between them. The CDR3 is 13 amino acids. The CDR3: CASSPFNQDTQYF. DNA of the CDR3: TGTGCCAGCTCACCATTCAATCAAGATACGCAGTATTTT.

This clone came up many times. The CDR3 sequence is CASRGDLYNEQFF. CDR3 coding DNA: TGTGCCAGTAGAGGGGACCTCTACAATGAGCAGTTCTTC. V and J are TRBV19 and TRBJ2-1, with D tentatively TRBD1 or TRBD2 (5 bases each). The V gene lost 6 bases and the J gene lost 3 bases, with 9 bases spanning the gap. The CDR3 is 13 residues long. Germline assignment: CDR1 LNHDA and CDR2 SQIVND (reference sequence). The complete variable domain, with remaining parts taken from reference TRBV19 and TRBJ2-1, reads DGGITQSPKYLFRKEGQNVTLSCEQNLNHDAMYWYRQDPGQGLRLIYYSQIVNDFQKGDIAEGYSVSREKKESFPLTVTSAQKNPTAFYLCASRGDLYNEQFFGPGTRLTVL.

The V and J genes are TRBV28 and TRBJ2-7; 8 positions match TRBD2. V was pared by 6 bases and J by 11 bases, with 21 bases of the junction left unmatched. Per the germline V gene, CDR1 is MDHEN and CDR2 is SYDVKM. This CDR3 has 16 amino acids. The CDR3 bases are TGTGCCAGCAGCACTCCTAGCGGGTACCAGACCAAAGGCGAGTACTTC. Residues: CASSTPSGYQTKGEYF.

Written as DNA, the CDR3 is TGTGCCAGCAGCCGCACCTTGGGGCGCCAAGATACGCAGTATTTT. Protein sequence: CASSRTLGRQDTQYF. V and J are TRBV7-3 and TRBJ2-3; D is perhaps TRBD1 (5 bases). The CDR3 has 15 amino acids. CDR1 and CDR2 from the germline V gene are SGHTA and FQGTGA. Trimming cost V 5 bases and J 5 bases, with 17 bases left between them.

Only one count was recorded for this clone. The chain recombines TRBV7-3 with TRBJ1-2; 9 bases match TRBD1. After removal of 1 base from V and 8 bases from J, the junction contained 5 bases not matched to a gene. CDR1 SGHTA and CDR2 FQGTGA come from the germline V gene. The CDR3 consists of 14 residues. The CDR3 region is CASSLRRTGDGYTF. CDR3 sequence (DNA): TGTGCCAGCAGCTTAAGACGGACAGGGGACGGCTACACCTTC.

The chain is built from TRBV10-3 and TRBJ2-7, with 11 bases aligning to TRBD2. The junction had 28 bases not matched to a gene; V was cut back by 0 bases and J by 6 bases. The germline V gene encodes CDR1 ENHRY and CDR2 SYGVKD. This CDR3 has 23 amino acids. The CDR3 region is CAISESMPRVGLAGGLLRVEQYF. The CDR3 bases are TGTGCCATCAGTGAGTCTATGCCCAGGGTCGGGCTAGCGGGAGGCCTCCTGAGGGTCGAGCAGTACTTC.

This sequence joins TRBV7-2 and TRBJ2-7, with TRBD1 matching over 7 bases. This CDR3 contains 17 residues. Per the germline V gene, CDR1 is SGHTA and CDR2 is FQGNSA. Losses at the gene ends were 1 base for V and 2 bases for J; bases not matched to a gene: 11. Here the CDR3 DNA reads TGTGCCAGCAGCTTAGGGGCCCGGACAGGCCACCCCTACGAGCAGTACTTC. This gives the protein CASSLGARTGHPYEQYF.

This chain joins TRBV7-2 and TRBJ2-7, with 7 positions matching TRBD1. This CDR3 spans 14 amino acids. Germline assignment: CDR1 SGHTA and CDR2 FQGNSA. J lost 5 bases, V lost 5 bases, and 9 bases had no gene match. The CDR3 DNA is TGTGCCAGCAGCAAGGACAGGTCCCTGGACGAGCAGTACTTC. The encoded protein is CASSKDRSLDEQYF.

The chain uses TRBV5-5 and TRBJ1-5; D ambiguous. Trimming removed 5 bases at V and 2 bases at J, with 17 bases between. In germline, CDR1 is SGHKS, CDR2 YYEKEE (reference sequence). This CDR3 is built from 16 residues. CDR3 residues: CASSPDPTPGNQPQHF. The DNA of the CDR3 is TGTGCCAGCAGTCCGGACCCTACCCCGGGCAATCAGCCCCAGCATTTT.

Comments on this clone: The same CDR3 is also encoded by other DNA sequences in this sample. The V and J genes are TRBV6-1 and TRBJ2-7; 11 bases align to TRBD2. The junction had 3 bases not matched to a gene; V was cut back by 1 base and J by 4 bases. There are 15 residues in the CDR3. The V gene's germline CDR1 is MNHNS and CDR2 SASEGT. The CDR3 DNA is TGTGCCAGCAGTGAAGGCACTAGCGGGAGTTACGAGCAGTACTTC. Protein sequence: CASSEGTSGSYEQYF.

The chain recombines TRBV19 with TRBJ2-7; 7 nucleotides align to TRBD1. Germline V CDR1 and CDR2: LNHDA, SQIVND (reference sequence). There are 13 residues in the CDR3. V gave up 2 bases and J gave up 7 bases; unmatched junction bases: 5. CDR3 nucleotides: TGTGCCAGTAGTATAACAGGGGTGGGGGAGCAGTACTTC. Residues: CASSITGVGEQYF.

As to this clone: At one boundary the junction diverges from the germline segment, which might be a read error. The V gene is TRBV15, the J gene TRBJ1-1; maybe TRBD1 (5 bases). CDR1 and CDR2 from the germline V gene are LNHNV and YYDKDF (reference sequence). The CDR3 is made up of 15 amino acids. CDR3 DNA: TGTGCCATCAGCGGAGGACGAGGGACCTATCCTGAAGCTTTCTTT. Translation: CAISGGRGTYPEAFF.

The chain is built from TRBV11-2 and TRBJ2-2; D not certain. CDR3 length equals 13 residues. Trimming removed 4 bases at V and 2 bases at J, with 5 bases between. Per germline, CDR1 SGHAT and CDR2 FQNNGV. In DNA, the CDR3 is TGTGCCAGCAGCTCTTCAAACACCGGGGAGCTGTTTTTT. This translates into CASSSSNTGELFF.

This clone came up once. The chain combines TRBV19 with TRBJ1-1; D is unresolved. The CDR3 sequence is 14 residues long. Trimming took off 4 bases at V and 0 bases at J, with 9 bases between the two ends. The V gene's germline CDR1 is LNHDA and CDR2 SQIVND (reference sequence). The CDR3 coding sequence is TGTGCCAGTAGTACGGCCGGGGTGAACACTGAAGCTTTCTTT. It yields the protein CASSTAGVNTEAFF.

This rearrangement joins TRBV30 to TRBJ1-5, with D perhaps matching TRBD1 (5 bases). The CDR3 is 14 amino acids. Deletions cut 5 bases from V and 2 bases from J, with 13 bases between. Germline V gene lookup returns CDR1 GTSNPN and CDR2 SVGIG (reference sequence). The CDR3 nucleotides are TGTGCCTGGCAGGTGGGGCAGGGCAATCAGCCCCAGCATTTT. Protein sequence: CAWQVGQGNQPQHF.

V usage is TRBV5-6 and J usage is TRBJ2-4, with 7 nucleotides matching TRBD1. The CDR3 extends over 14 amino acids. Germline CDR1 is SGHDT and CDR2 is YYEEEE. The junction had 4 bases not matched to a gene; V was cut back by 2 bases and J by 5 bases. In nucleotides, the CDR3 is TGTGCCAGCAGCTTCCGGGACAGAGAAAACATTCAGTACTTC. Its translation: CASSFRDRENIQYF.